This T cell receptor (beta chain) was sequenced during a study of CD8 T cells in ankylosing spondylitis. Study-wide points: There was a TCR beta motif, made of several highly homologous variants, that appeared characteristic of ankylosing spondylitis blood. Disease-linked clones were CD8+ and relatively rare in peripheral blood. Disease-linked clones were reportedly significantly enriched in matched ankylosing spondylitis synovial fluid.

The CDR3 runs to 10 residues. CDR1 is MNHEY and CDR2 is SMNVEV in the germline V gene (reference sequence). V dropped 8 bases and J dropped 12 bases, with 14 bases sitting between them. Libraries of TCR beta came from quantitative 5'-RACE with molecular barcodes. Each CDR3 protein is one row after TCRdb ran MiXCR on the 5' RACE reads. The sample has 150,000 to 200,000 distinct CDR3 sequences; around 17% are singletons. Ten or more counts support this clonotype. Its target is unknown. The V call is TRBV27, the J call TRBJ2-7; D remains unclear. The receptor comes from a male donor with ankylosing spondylitis or in good health (not recorded which). The sample comprised blood, either unsorted or a sorted T cell fraction (not recorded which). This CDR3 reads CASGSVLRYF. DNA of the CDR3: TGTGCCAGCGGCTCAGTATTGCGGTACTTC.